This TCR beta chain was sequenced during a study of shared clonotypes between healthy human individuals. Only in-frame clones appear in the TCRdb table, and some are missing; sequencing was by immunoSEQ multiplex PCR. The data contain 550,000 to 750,000 clones, about 90% of them singletons. Positive CCR7 selection of CD45RO-negative cells yielded the naive CD8 cells, and terminally differentiated effector memory CD45RA+ cells were excluded. Those who donated were healthy HIV-negative adults, with no recent acute infections or vaccinations reported. Concerning this clone itself: Its antigen is not identified.

There are 12 residues in the CDR3. V lost 4 bases, J lost 7 bases, and 11 bases lay in between. CDR1 is SGHTS and CDR2 is YDEGEE in the germline V gene. Study-level results: Shared across several donors were approximately 5% of the naive CD4 clonotypes. Researchers sampled blood only, noting tissue repertoires likely differ.

The chain combines TRBV5-8 with TRBJ1-2, with D unclear. The sequencing input was naive CD8+ T cells sorted from blood. This TCR came from a man aged 25-45 years in good health. CDR3 bases: TGTGCCAGCAGCCCGGTTGGGCTTGGCTACACCTTC. It encodes CASSPVGLGYTF.